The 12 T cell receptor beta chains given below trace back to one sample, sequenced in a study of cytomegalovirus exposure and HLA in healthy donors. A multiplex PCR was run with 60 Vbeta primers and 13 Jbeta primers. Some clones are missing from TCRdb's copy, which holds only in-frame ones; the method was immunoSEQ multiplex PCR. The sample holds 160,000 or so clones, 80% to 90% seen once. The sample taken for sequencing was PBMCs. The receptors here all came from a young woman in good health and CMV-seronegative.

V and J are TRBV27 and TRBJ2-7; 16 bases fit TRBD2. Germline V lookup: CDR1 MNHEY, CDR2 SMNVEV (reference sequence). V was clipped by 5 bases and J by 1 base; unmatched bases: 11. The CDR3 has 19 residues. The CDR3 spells CASSPRGLAGGPVSYEQYF. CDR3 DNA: TGTGCCAGCAGTCCGCGGGGACTAGCGGGAGGGCCTGTTTCCTACGAGCAGTACTTC.

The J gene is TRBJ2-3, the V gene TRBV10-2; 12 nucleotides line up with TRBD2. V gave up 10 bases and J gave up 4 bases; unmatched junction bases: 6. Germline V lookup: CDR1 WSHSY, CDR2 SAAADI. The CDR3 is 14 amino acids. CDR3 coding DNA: TGCGCCACCGCTAGCGGGGGGGCGGCAGATACGCAGTATTTT. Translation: CATASGGAADTQYF.

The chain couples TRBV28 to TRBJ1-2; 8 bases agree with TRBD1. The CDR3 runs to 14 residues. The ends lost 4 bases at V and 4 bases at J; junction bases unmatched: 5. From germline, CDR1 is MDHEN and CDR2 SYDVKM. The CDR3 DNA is TGTGCCAGCAGTTCCCTGGACAGGGTCTATGGCTACACCTTC. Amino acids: CASSSLDRVYGYTF.

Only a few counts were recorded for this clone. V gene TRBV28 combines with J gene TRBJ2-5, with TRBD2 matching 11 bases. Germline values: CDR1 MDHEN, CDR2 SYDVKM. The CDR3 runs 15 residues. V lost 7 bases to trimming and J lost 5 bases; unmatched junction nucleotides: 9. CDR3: CASKVAGGPRETQYF. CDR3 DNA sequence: TGTGCCAGCAAGGTAGCGGGGGGGCCGCGGGAGACCCAGTACTTC.

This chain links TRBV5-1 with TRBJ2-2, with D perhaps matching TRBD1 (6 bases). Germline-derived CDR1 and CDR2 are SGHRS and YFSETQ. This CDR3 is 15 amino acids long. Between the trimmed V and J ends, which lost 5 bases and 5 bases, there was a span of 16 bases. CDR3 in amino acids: CASRGAARGTGELFF. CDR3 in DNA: TGCGCCAGCAGAGGAGCGGCCAGGGGAACCGGGGAGCTGTTTTTT.

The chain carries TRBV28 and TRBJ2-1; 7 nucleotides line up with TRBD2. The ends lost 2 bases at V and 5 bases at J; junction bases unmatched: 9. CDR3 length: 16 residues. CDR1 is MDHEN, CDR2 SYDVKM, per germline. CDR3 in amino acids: CASSLRAGVGHNEQFF. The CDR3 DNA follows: TGTGCCAGCAGTTTAAGGGCGGGAGTGGGGCACAATGAGCAGTTCTTC.

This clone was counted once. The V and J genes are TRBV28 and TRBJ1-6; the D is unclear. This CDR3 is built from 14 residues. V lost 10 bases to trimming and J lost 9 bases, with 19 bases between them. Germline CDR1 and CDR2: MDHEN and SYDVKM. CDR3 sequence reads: CATRRKLNFSPLHF. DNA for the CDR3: TGTGCCACCCGAAGAAAGTTAAACTTTTCACCCCTCCACTTT.

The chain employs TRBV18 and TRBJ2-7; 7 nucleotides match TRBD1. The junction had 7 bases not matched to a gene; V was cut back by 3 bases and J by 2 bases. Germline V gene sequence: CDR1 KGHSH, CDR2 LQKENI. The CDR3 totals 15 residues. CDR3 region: CASSPIRDSTYEQYF. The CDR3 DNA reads TGTGCCAGCTCACCGATCCGGGACAGCACCTACGAGCAGTACTTC.

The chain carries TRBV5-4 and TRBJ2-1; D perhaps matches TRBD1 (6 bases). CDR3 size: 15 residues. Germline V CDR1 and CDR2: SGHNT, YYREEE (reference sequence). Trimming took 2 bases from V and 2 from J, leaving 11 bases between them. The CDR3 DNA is TGTGCCAGCAGCTTAGAACAGGGTGCCTACAATGAGCAGTTCTTC. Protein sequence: CASSLEQGAYNEQFF.

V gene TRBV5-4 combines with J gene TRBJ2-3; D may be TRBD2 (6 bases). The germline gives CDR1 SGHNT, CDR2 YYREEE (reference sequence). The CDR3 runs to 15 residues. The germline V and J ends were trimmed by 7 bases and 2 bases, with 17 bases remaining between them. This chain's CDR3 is CASPGKEGNTDTQYF. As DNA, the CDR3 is TGTGCCAGCCCTGGGAAGGAGGGGAACACAGATACGCAGTATTTT.

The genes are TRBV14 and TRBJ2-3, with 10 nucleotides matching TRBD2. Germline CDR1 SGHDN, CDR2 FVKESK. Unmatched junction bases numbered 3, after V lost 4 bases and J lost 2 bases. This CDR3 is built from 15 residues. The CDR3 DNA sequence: TGTGCCAGCAGCCTGGGACTAGCGAACACAGATACGCAGTATTTT. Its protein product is CASSLGLANTDTQYF.

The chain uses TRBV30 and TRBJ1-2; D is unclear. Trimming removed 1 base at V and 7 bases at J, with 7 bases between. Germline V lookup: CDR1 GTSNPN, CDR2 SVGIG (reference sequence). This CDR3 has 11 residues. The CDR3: CAWSAPGGYTF. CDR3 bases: TGTGCCTGGAGTGCCCCGGGTGGCTACACCTTC.